Below, one T cell receptor beta chain is given with its context. This clone has a handful of counts. The specificity of this receptor is unknown. There are no base qualities to consult, and no much larger clone falls within one base. Library preparation employed the immunoSEQ multiplex PCR assay. For the multiplex PCR, a mixture combining 60 forward primers for TCR Vbeta segments and 13 reverse primers for TCR Jbeta segments was used. A multiplex PCR assay on genomic DNA amplified the CDR3 region of rearranged TCR beta genes. Amplified TCR beta libraries were sequenced as 87-base-pair reads on the Illumina HiSeq System. As for the original processing: A later analysis tallied 75 million to 95 million unique TCR beta chains across the approximately 670 repertoires, and some 10 million of those chains were shared by two or more donors. To remove PCR and sequencing errors, raw reads were error-corrected and collapsed into unique sequences using a nearest-neighbor algorithm that merged closely related sequences. Alignment of CDR3 sequences to IMGT reference sequences was used to assign V, D and J gene segments. Each retained sequence needed at least a six-nucleotide match to both a V gene segment and a J gene segment. A rearrangement was called productive if the CDR3 had no stop codons and remained in frame with V and J, and every other rearrangement was called non-productive. CDR3 was defined by IMGT convention, running from the second conserved V-encoded cysteine to the conserved J-encoded phenylalanine. In an earlier analysis of around 640 of the donors, sequences lacking an unambiguous match to a single V gene segment were excluded. An earlier analysis of about 590 of the donors classified V segments as functional when productive rearrangements were above 56.7% and as segregating when the standard deviation between donors was above 5%. To diagnose cytomegalovirus status from the catalog of TCR beta chain sequences, a statistical classification framework was built. A later analysis assigned V and J genes by comparing TCR nucleotide sequences with IMGT/GENE-DB human TR gene sequences. Using the TCRdist pipeline, a later analysis assigned CDR3 sequences along with most-parsimonious VDJ recombination scenarios. In a later analysis, each TCR beta chain was defined by its CDR3 amino acid sequence together with its V-gene family, and reads without a unique V-gene family were excluded. In a later analysis, several hundred highly shared, low-generation-probability nucleotide sequences were removed to address suspected cross-contamination and a sequencing artifact. In a later analysis, a clonal expansion index was calculated for each public chain from normalized within-repertoire ranks of inferred template counts. In a later analysis, generation probabilities were computed with a VDJ recombination model fitted to out-of-frame rearrangements, and the resulting probabilities were checked against IGoR. Hypergeometric tests were used in a later analysis to score TCR-TCR, TCR-HLA and TCR-CMV co-occurrence, with a repertoire-size bias correction applied to the TCR pairs. False discovery rates were estimated in a later analysis by permuting HLA or CMV assignments 20 times. In a later analysis, co-occurring TCRs were grouped using DBSCAN, and TCRdist sequence similarity was added for clustering within HLA-allele-positive subsets. Co-occurrence clustering excluded repertoires with fewer than 30,000 or more than 120,000 public chains, plus five with anomalous nucleotide sharing. This is the immuneACCESS table as TCRdb keeps it, with only in-frame sequences that have V and J called. A part of the clones is gone; compared with another copy, unresolved V genes explain less than half, and the rest is unexplained. V and J calls and clone size follow that table, whereas D and trimming were derived from the DNA. In all, the sample holds 130,000 or so clones, and roughly 9.6% of those were seen once. The top ten clones comprise roughly 7% of the sample.

The data were taken from a study of cytomegalovirus exposure and HLA in healthy donors (dated by TCRdb to about 2017). For the wider study: In an earlier analysis of roughly 500 of the donors, 250 to 350 Gb of sequence data and 90 million to 130 million unique TCR beta sequences from 150 million to 200 million T cells were reported. An early release covering about 600 HLA-typed donors comprised roughly 300 gigabases of sequencing data and some 79 million unique TCR sequences. The T cell repertoires of some 700 subjects were profiled by immunosequencing and related to cytomegalovirus serostatus. A later analysis re-analyzed previously published TCR beta repertoires from roughly 600 donors and added high-resolution HLA genotyping to study TCR occurrence patterns. Among a few hundred genotyped donors of the cohort, an average of 235,054 unique TCR beta nucleotide sequences were sequenced per donor, roughly 20% of them non-productive. A separate validation cohort of 90 to 150 different subjects was used in addition to the approximately 700-subject first cohort. Genome-wide SNP genotypes for about 65% of the 666 donors were used in a later genetic analysis, which treated that subset as a discovery cohort. Rather than drawing on any new phenotypic data, the later analysis identified candidate immune exposures from TCR beta sequences and the way those sequences occurred across donors. Among the approximately 400 genotyped donors, about 83% belonged to the genetic ancestry cluster associated with self-reported Caucasian donors. Donor age, sex, ethnicity and CMV serostatus were compiled alongside the repertoire data. All discovery cohort repertoires had been generated using a single sequencing platform. Typing coverage differed by locus: A, B, C, DRB1 and DQB1 were typed in about 629-640 donors, DQA1 in about 500, DPA1 in some 610, and DPB1 in 472. Class I and class II HLA loci were covered by the typing at four-digit resolution. The study aimed to test whether signatures of past pathogen exposure could be identified by cataloging public T cell receptors. To predict cytomegalovirus infection status, the study brought together high-throughput TCR immunosequencing, statistical association of individual TCRs with disease status, and machine learning. Because of strong linkage in the cohort, a few DR-DQ haplotypes were treated as single units for association and clustering. An earlier analysis of some 600 of the donors applied high-throughput TCR beta sequencing to assess whether each TCR beta V gene segment acted as functional or pseudogenic.

The cohort consisted of fewer than 700 healthy bone marrow donors. Cohort members were all nominally healthy when sampled, although unrecorded immune exposures were likely present. The donor was CMV seropositive and belonged to the group of 270 or so seropositive cohort members. A peripheral blood sample was provided by each donor, and peripheral blood mononuclear cells were used for TCR beta sequencing. Genomic DNA extraction from the blood cell samples was performed with the Qiagen DNeasy Blood Extraction Kit. The paper as a whole reports these results and caveats: In the study, approximately 160 TCR beta chains were listed as associated with cytomegalovirus. Because HLA typing was unavailable for some donors at each locus, only the typed subset was used in association tests. In a later analysis, several top co-occurrence clusters were reported to appear linked to parvovirus B19, influenza, CMV and Epstein-Barr virus. Some IMGT-functional V segments, including TRBV6-2 and TRBV6-3, could not be told apart with the 87-base-pair reads, so those segments were excluded. According to the authors, the approach could potentially be generalized to other disease states and immunological phenotypes. A further reported finding was that TCR beta sequences accurately predicted the HLA-A and HLA-B alleles for most subjects in the first cohort. According to a later analysis, most CMV-associated TCR beta chains appeared to be HLA-restricted, and the HLA associations seemed to be driven largely by CMV exposure. Across donors, most TCR sequences were observed very rarely, whereas some public TCRs were present in many individuals. In a later genetic analysis, fewer N-insertions in productive TCRs were reported among donors in an Asian-associated ancestry cluster than the roughly 700-donor mean. A later analysis associated approximately 17,000 TCR beta sequences with specific HLA alleles at a false discovery rate of 0.05. Strong co-occurrence of HLA alleles, especially DR and DQ, made assigning TCR associations to individual alleles difficult. Because counts were too low, some 17 rarely observed V segments, including chromosome 9 orphons, were left out of the earlier analysis of a few hundred of the donors. Roughly uniform sequencing depth across donors was assumed in presence/absence analyses, although this assumption may not hold. A later genetic analysis associated a missense DCLRE1C variant with V-gene and J-gene trimming of TCR beta chains, and an independent cohort replicated the association. The sequencing pipeline was judged likely to have produced a cluster of highly shared sequence variants as a technical artifact. Correlated functional status among segregating V segments might be attributable to linkage disequilibrium, but an unknown experimental factor could not be ruled out. In a later analysis, HLA-associated TCR beta chains were found to be more clonally expanded and to have lower generation probabilities than equally common non-associated chains. Broadly in line with IMGT annotations, most TCR beta V segments showed up in productive rearrangements about 90% or about 30% of the time in an earlier analysis of several hundred of the donors. In a later analysis, the rate of TCR association differed among HLA loci, with DRB1 alleles having the most associated TCRs and HLA-C alleles having the fewest. Cytomegalovirus status was reported to be diagnosed by the classifier with high specificity and sensitivity in both the original and validation cohorts. This cohort had only TCR beta chains sequenced, and the lack of alpha or paired-chain data limited which features could be detected. A few of the identified cytomegalovirus-associated TCR beta chains were confirmed in vitro to be specific for cytomegalovirus antigens. For the cohort, immune exposure information was limited to CMV serostatus.

V is cut by 4 bases and J by 6 bases, and the space between the germline ends is 7 bases. Per the germline V gene, WSHSY is the CDR1 and SAAADI is the CDR2. Reading from cysteine to phenylalanine, the CDR3 counts 11 amino acids. Only the CDR3 DNA is retained, 33 bases long and in frame from the first base. The chain is assembled from TRBV10-2 and TRBJ2-7; the D gene lacks a confident call. The TCR sequence derives from a woman aged 40 to 55 in good health and CMV-seropositive. Sequenced sample: PBMCs. The CDR3 reads CASSGGSEQYF. The nucleotide sequence reads as follows: TGCGCCAGCAGTGGAGGTTCCGAGCAGTACTTC.